The clone carrying this TCR beta chain was picked up many times. This entry is derived from a study of chronic HIV infection and antiretroviral therapy. TCRdb recomputed calls from the 5' RACE reads with MiXCR, one row per CDR3 protein. The sample includes 40,000 to 50,000 distinct CDR3 sequences, under 20% of them seen just once. Per germline, CDR1 MNHEY and CDR2 SMNVEV (reference sequence). CDR3 length: 12 amino acids. V was trimmed by 2 bases and J by 2 bases, leaving 0 bases between them. Sequenced: peripheral blood. The sequence was obtained from an adult who had HIV and had not received antiretroviral therapy, or was an uninfected healthy control (not recorded which). This chain connects TRBV27 to TRBJ2-2; no reliable D call. The CDR3 reads CASSLNTGELFF. CDR3 bases: TGTGCCAGCAGTTTAAACACCGGGGAGCTGTTTTTT.